The next 25 T cell receptor beta chains were all read from a single sample in a study of quantifying T cell responses using KT2 cells. Looking at the study overall: RNA was reverse transcribed with TCR alpha and beta constant-region primers.

The cDNA 3' end received a ligated oligonucleotide with a UMI. The first PCR ran 4 to 5 cycles with an equimolar RC1.1 and RC1.2 beta primer mix. TCRdb fed the UMI-ligation and nested PCR reads into MiXCR, producing one record per CDR3 protein. The sample includes 31,000 or so distinct CDR3 sequences, about a tenth of them seen just once. Sequencing was carried out using PBMCs spiked with cells of the T cell clone KT2. Receptors were obtained from a human donor.

This clonotype was observed many times. The genes are TRBV28 and TRBJ2-1; D gene unclear. This CDR3 comprises 14 residues. Trimming shortened V by 7 bases and J by 0 bases, and 10 bases separated the two germline ends. Germline lookup yields CDR1 MDHEN and CDR2 SYDVKM. CDR3 in amino acids: CASKPPSSYNEQFF. CDR3 sequence (DNA): TGTGCCAGCAAACCACCGAGCTCCTACAATGAGCAGTTCTTC. The variable domain in full, with the rest retrieved from reference TRBV28 and TRBJ2-1, is DVKVTQSSRYLVKRTGEKVFLECVQDMDHENMFWYRQDPGLGLRLIYFSYDVKMKEKGDIPEGYSVSREKKERFSLILESASTNQTSMYLCASKPPSSYNEQFFGPGTRLTVL.

This clonotype was counted between two and nine times. This chain uses TRBV5-1 with TRBJ2-2; D is perhaps TRBD2 (6 bases). Trimming removed 4 bases at V and 5 bases at J, with 18 bases between. Per germline, CDR1 SGHRS and CDR2 YFSETQ. The CDR3 spans 16 residues. The CDR3 sequence: CASSETTSRGTGELFF. CDR3 DNA sequence: TGCGCCAGCAGCGAAACCACTAGCCGGGGGACCGGGGAGCTGTTTTTT.

This clonotype was seen at least ten times. The V and J genes are TRBV30 and TRBJ1-2, with D uncertain. V lost 2 bases and J 4 bases, leaving 17 bases between the germline ends. The length of the CDR3 is 15 residues. Germline assignment: CDR1 GTSNPN and CDR2 SVGIG (reference sequence). Written as DNA, the CDR3 is TGTGCCTGGAGTTTTGCGTCGGCGGACCTCTATGGCTACACCTTC. It yields the protein CAWSFASADLYGYTF.

The V and J genes are TRBV6-2 or TRBV6-3 and TRBJ2-1; D is uncertain. This CDR3 has 12 amino acids. V lost 3 bases to trimming and J lost 7 bases, with 7 bases between them. Germline V CDR1 and CDR2: MNHEY, SVGEGT. The chain's CDR3 is CASSYRVNEQFF. DNA of the CDR3: TGTGCCAGCAGTTATCGGGTAAATGAGCAGTTCTTC.

CDR3: CASSYLTSGQETQYF. DNA for the CDR3: TGTGCCAGCAGTTATCTGACTAGCGGCCAAGAGACCCAGTACTTC. The J gene is TRBJ2-5, the V gene TRBV6-2 or TRBV6-3; TRBD2 aligns across 9 bases. The CDR3 loop spans 15 amino acids. J lost 1 base, V lost 3 bases, and 3 bases had no gene match. Germline V gives CDR1 MNHEY, CDR2 SVGEGT.

This clonotype was seen ten or more times. CDR3 region: CSVEAWGGPDNEQFF. For the CDR3, the DNA is TGCAGCGTTGAGGCGTGGGGGGGCCCGGACAATGAGCAGTTCTTC. The chain employs TRBV29-1 and TRBJ2-1, with a tentative D call TRBD2 (7 bases). The CDR3 loop spans 15 amino acids. Germline CDR1 is SQVTM and CDR2 is ANQGSEA. Trimming cost V 3 bases and J 5 bases, with 17 bases left between them.

This clonotype was seen repeatedly, ten times or more. The chain links TRBV19 to TRBJ1-2; D gene ambiguous. The germline gives CDR1 LNHDA, CDR2 SQIVND (reference sequence). This CDR3 is 12 amino acids long. Trimming pared 8 bases from V and 4 bases from J, leaving 11 bases between. The CDR3 reads CASSREFYGYTF. In DNA, the CDR3 is TGTGCCAGTTCACGGGAGTTCTATGGCTACACCTTC. Full variable domain (remainder filled in from reference TRBV19 and TRBJ1-2): DGGITQSPKYLFRKEGQNVTLSCEQNLNHDAMYWYRQDPGQGLRLIYYSQIVNDFQKGDIAEGYSVSREKKESFPLTVTSAQKNPTAFYLCASSREFYGYTFGSGTRLTVV.

This clonotype has just a few counts. This rearrangement joins TRBV5-1 to TRBJ2-3, with a tentative D call TRBD2 (5 bases). Deletions cut 0 bases from V and 8 bases from J, with 16 bases between. Germline V gives CDR1 SGHRS, CDR2 YFSETQ. The CDR3 sequence is 15 residues long. The CDR3 reads CASSLDGVGGGTQYF. DNA for the CDR3: TGCGCCAGCAGCTTGGACGGGGTTGGAGGTGGTACGCAGTATTTT.

The rearrangement joins TRBV7-9 to TRBJ1-6, with unresolved D. Germline loops: CDR1 SEHNR, CDR2 FQNEAQ (reference sequence). This CDR3 has 13 amino acids. V lost 5 bases and J lost 8, with 10 bases in between. CDR3 sequence reads: CASSVGLDSPLHF. DNA for the CDR3: TGTGCCAGCAGCGTGGGATTGGATTCACCCCTCCACTTT.

The table lists this clonotype with many counts. This rearrangement joins TRBV20-1 to TRBJ2-5, with a possible D match to TRBD2 (5 bases). Germline CDR1 reads DFQATT; CDR2 reads SNEGSKA (reference sequence). The CDR3 is 15 amino acids. V dropped 1 base and J dropped 1 base, with 13 bases sitting between them. The CDR3: CSARGPRGPQETQYF. CDR3 coding DNA: TGCAGTGCTAGAGGACCTCGGGGTCCCCAAGAGACCCAGTACTTC.

The chain carries TRBV11-2 and TRBJ1-4; D gene uncertain. This CDR3 region has 14 residues. Germline V gives CDR1 SGHAT, CDR2 FQNNGV. Trimming removed 2 bases at V and 6 bases at J, with 10 bases between. The CDR3 region has the DNA TGTGCCAGCAGCTTATACGGGGTTGATGAAAAACTGTTTTTT. It translates to CASSLYGVDEKLFF.

The V call is TRBV5-4, the J call TRBJ2-7; TRBD2 matches 8 bases. This CDR3 is built from 17 residues. Germline trimming cut 4 bases from V and 0 bases from J; bases unmatched to any gene: 12. From germline, CDR1 is SGHNT and CDR2 YYREEE (reference sequence). CDR3 in amino acids: CASSPGPSSGASYEQYF. DNA for the CDR3: TGTGCCAGCAGCCCCGGCCCTAGTAGCGGGGCCTCCTACGAGCAGTACTTC.

Concerning this clonotype: A much more abundant neighbour one base away suggests this may be a read error. The chain is built from TRBV6-4 and TRBJ2-2; D might be TRBD1 or TRBD2, each matching 6 bases. The V end lost 3 bases, the J end lost 1 base, and 9 bases lay between the germline ends. This CDR3 has 15 amino acids. The germline V gene encodes CDR1 MRHNA and CDR2 SNTAGT. The CDR3 DNA reads as TGTGCCAGCAGTGAGGGGGGCTGGAACACCGGGGAGCTGTTTTTT. This gives the protein CASSEGGWNTGELFF.

This clonotype was observed at least ten times. The CDR3 here is CASSHLLGDRGSYNEQFF. The CDR3 DNA follows: TGTGCCAGCAGCCATCTCTTGGGGGACAGGGGATCCTACAATGAGCAGTTCTTC. The chain employs TRBV3-1 and TRBJ2-1; TRBD1 matches at 10 bases. Trimming took 3 bases from V and 1 from J; bases not matched to a gene: 9. The CDR3 loop spans 18 amino acids. In germline, CDR1 is LGHDT, CDR2 YNNKEL (reference sequence).

This clonotype was seen a handful of times. The chain couples TRBV5-1 to TRBJ2-1, with 11 bases lining up with TRBD2. The J segment lost 0 bases and the V segment lost 0 bases, leaving 11 bases of the junction unmatched. Germline CDR1 and CDR2: SGHRS and YFSETQ. The CDR3 has 20 amino acids. The CDR3 bases are TGCGCCAGCAGCTTGGATCCTAGCGGGGGGTCCTCGAGCTCCTACAATGAGCAGTTCTTC. Translated, it gives CASSLDPSGGSSSSYNEQFF.

This clonotype appeared many times. The J gene is TRBJ1-6, the V gene TRBV5-8; 8 bases match TRBD1. The CDR3 is 14 residues long. Germline CDR1 and CDR2: SGHTS and YDEGEE. After removal of 2 bases from V and 7 bases from J, the junction contained 2 bases not matched to a gene. This chain's CDR3 is CASSFRTGNSPLHF. CDR3 nucleotide sequence: TGTGCCAGCAGCTTTAGGACAGGGAATTCACCCCTCCACTTT.

The table lists this clonotype with a few counts. The chain carries TRBV19 and TRBJ1-6; TRBD1 matches at 8 bases. Germline V gene lookup returns CDR1 LNHDA and CDR2 SQIVND (reference sequence). The CDR3 runs to 13 residues. Losses at the gene ends were 9 bases for V and 8 bases for J; bases not matched to a gene: 6. DNA for the CDR3: TGTGCCAGCGCGGACAGGGACTATTCACCCCTCCACTTT. This gives the protein CASADRDYSPLHF.

This clonotype showed up just a few times. The chain joins TRBV19 to TRBJ2-1; perhaps TRBD2 as D (6 bases). V dropped 4 bases and J dropped 9 bases, with 16 bases sitting between them. The germline V gene has CDR1 LNHDA and CDR2 SQIVND (reference sequence). The CDR3 runs to 14 residues. The CDR3 DNA is TGTGCCAGTAGTAAGCCCCCCAAGGAGGGTGAGCAGTTCTTC. It codes for CASSKPPKEGEQFF.

In this sample, this clonotype turned up a few times. The J gene is TRBJ1-1, the V gene TRBV24-1; perhaps TRBD1 as D (6 bases). Germline-derived CDR1 and CDR2 are KGHDR and SFDVKD. V lost 3 bases to trimming and J lost 4 bases, with 14 bases between them. The length of the CDR3 is 15 residues. The CDR3 region has the DNA TGTGCCACCAGTGATACAACAGGGTTGGCCACTGAAGCTTTCTTT. It encodes CATSDTTGLATEAFF.

This clonotype was found many times. This chain joins TRBV5-1 and TRBJ1-1; D is possibly TRBD1 (6 bases). Germline CDR1 and CDR2: SGHRS and YFSETQ. Trimming shortened V by 6 bases and J by 0 bases, and 12 bases separated the two germline ends. The CDR3 loop spans 14 amino acids. The CDR3 region is CASKGGPMNTEAFF. CDR3 sequence (DNA): TGCGCCAGCAAGGGGGGACCCATGAACACTGAAGCTTTCTTT.

This sequence joins TRBV6-1 and TRBJ2-2; 7 nucleotides match TRBD2. The V gene's germline CDR1 is MNHNS and CDR2 SASEGT. Germline trimming cut 3 bases from V and 7 bases from J; bases unmatched to any gene: 8. The CDR3 has 15 amino acids. CDR3 residues: CASSESRGIGGELFF. CDR3 DNA: TGTGCCAGCAGTGAGTCGCGGGGGATCGGCGGGGAGCTGTTTTTT.

This clonotype was recorded at least ten times. V and J are TRBV19 and TRBJ1-2; the match to TRBD1 covers 10 bases. The CDR3 is made up of 12 amino acids. Germline V gene sequence: CDR1 LNHDA, CDR2 SQIVND (reference sequence). The V and J ends lost 7 bases and 6 bases, in that order; junction bases with no gene match: 2. CDR3 protein: CASTGTGDGYTF. The CDR3 region has the DNA TGTGCCAGTACCGGGACAGGGGATGGCTACACCTTC. The full variable domain, with the rest looked up from reference TRBV19 and TRBJ1-2, is DGGITQSPKYLFRKEGQNVTLSCEQNLNHDAMYWYRQDPGQGLRLIYYSQIVNDFQKGDIAEGYSVSREKKESFPLTVTSAQKNPTAFYLCASTGTGDGYTFGSGTRLTVV.

This clonotype has a handful of counts. J is TRBJ1-1 and V is TRBV18, with 7 bases matching TRBD1. The J segment lost 1 base and the V segment lost 3 bases, leaving 8 bases of the junction unmatched. This CDR3 is built from 16 residues. CDR1 and CDR2 from the germline V gene are KGHSH and LQKENI. Here the CDR3 DNA reads TGTGCCAGCTCACCCACTCTCGGGACAGCGAACACTGAAGCTTTCTTT. Translation: CASSPTLGTANTEAFF.

This clonotype showed up many times. The chain links TRBV12-5 to TRBJ1-5, with D uncertain. Trimming cost V 0 bases and J 3 bases, with 12 bases left between them. The V gene's germline CDR1 is LGHNT and CDR2 FRNRAP. The CDR3 covers 16 residues. CDR3 sequence reads: CASGLVLTRTNQPQHF. The CDR3 region has the DNA TGTGCTAGTGGTTTGGTCCTCACCCGAACCAATCAGCCCCAGCATTTT.

This clonotype rates as medium-sized (0.01 to 0.1%). The gene calls are TRBV25-1 and TRBJ2-5; weak D call: TRBD1 (6 bases). CDR1 MGHDK and CDR2 SYGVNS come from the germline V gene. Trimming shortened V by 3 bases and J by 8 bases, and 10 bases separated the two germline ends. The CDR3 contains 12 residues. In DNA form, the CDR3 reads TGTGCCAGCAGTGACAGGGGTTCAACCCAGTACTTC. This gives the protein CASSDRGSTQYF. Supplemented by reference TRBV25-1 and TRBJ2-5, the full variable domain reads EADIYQTPRYLVIGTGKKITLECSQTMGHDKMYWYQQDPGMELHLIHYSYGVNSTEKGDLSSESTVSRIRTEHFPLTLESARPSHTSQYLCASSDRGSTQYFGPGTRLLVL.